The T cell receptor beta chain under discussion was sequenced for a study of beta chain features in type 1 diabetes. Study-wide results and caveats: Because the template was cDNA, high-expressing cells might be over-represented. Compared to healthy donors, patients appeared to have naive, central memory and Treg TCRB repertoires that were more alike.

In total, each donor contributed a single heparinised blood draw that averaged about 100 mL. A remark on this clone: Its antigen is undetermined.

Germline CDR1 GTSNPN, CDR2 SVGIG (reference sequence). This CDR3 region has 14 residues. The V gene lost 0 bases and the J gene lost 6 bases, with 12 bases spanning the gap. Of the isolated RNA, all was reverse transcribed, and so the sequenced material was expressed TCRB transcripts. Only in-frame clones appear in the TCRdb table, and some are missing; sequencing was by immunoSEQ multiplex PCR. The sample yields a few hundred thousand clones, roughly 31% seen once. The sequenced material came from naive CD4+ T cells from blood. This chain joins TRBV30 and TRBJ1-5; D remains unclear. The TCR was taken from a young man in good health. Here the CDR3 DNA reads TGTGCCTGGAGTGTAGGGCGGGCGGTTCAGCCCCAGCATTTT. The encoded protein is CAWSVGRAVQPQHF.